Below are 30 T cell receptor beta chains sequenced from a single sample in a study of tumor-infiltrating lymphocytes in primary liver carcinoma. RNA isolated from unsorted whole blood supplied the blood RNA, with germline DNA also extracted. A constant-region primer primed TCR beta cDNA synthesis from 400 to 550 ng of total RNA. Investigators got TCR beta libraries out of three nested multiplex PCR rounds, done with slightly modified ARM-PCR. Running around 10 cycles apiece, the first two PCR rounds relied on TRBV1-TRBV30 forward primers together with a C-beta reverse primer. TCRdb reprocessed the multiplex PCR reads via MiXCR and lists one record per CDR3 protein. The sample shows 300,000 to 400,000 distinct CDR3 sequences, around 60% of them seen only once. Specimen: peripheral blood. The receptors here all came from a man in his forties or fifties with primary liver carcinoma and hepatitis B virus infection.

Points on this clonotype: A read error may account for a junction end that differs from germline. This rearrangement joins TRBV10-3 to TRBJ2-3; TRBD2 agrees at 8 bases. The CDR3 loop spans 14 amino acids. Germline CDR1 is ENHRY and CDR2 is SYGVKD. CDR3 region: CAICDPAGAHTQYF. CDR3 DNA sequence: TGTGCCATCTGTGACCCAGCGGGAGCACATACGCAGTATTTT.

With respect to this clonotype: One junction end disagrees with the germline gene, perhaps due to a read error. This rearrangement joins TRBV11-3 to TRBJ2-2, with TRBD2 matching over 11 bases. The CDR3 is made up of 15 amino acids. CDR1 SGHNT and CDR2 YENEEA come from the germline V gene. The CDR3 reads CANSPGLADTGELSF. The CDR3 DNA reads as TGTGCCAACAGCCCGGGACTAGCGGACACCGGGGAGCTGTCTTTT.

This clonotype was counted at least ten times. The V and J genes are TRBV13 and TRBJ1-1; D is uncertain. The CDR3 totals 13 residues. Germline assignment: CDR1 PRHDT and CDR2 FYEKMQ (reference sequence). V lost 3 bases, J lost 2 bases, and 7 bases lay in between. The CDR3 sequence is CASSLSANTEAFF. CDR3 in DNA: TGTGCCAGCAGCTTGTCAGCAAACACTGAAGCTTTCTTT.

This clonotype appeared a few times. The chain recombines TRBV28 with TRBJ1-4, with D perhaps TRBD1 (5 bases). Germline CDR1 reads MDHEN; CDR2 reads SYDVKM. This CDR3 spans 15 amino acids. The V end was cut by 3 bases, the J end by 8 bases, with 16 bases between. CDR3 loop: CASSFSGTQREKLFF. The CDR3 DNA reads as TGTGCCAGCAGTTTCTCCGGGACCCAGCGGGAAAAACTGTTTTTT.

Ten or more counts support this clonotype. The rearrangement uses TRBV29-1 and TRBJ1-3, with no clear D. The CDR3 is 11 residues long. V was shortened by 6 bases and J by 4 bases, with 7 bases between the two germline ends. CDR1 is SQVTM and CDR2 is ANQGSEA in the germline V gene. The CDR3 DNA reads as TGCAGCGTCCGACAAGGAAACACCATATATTTT. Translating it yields CSVRQGNTIYF. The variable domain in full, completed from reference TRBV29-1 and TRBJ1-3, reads SAVISQKPSRDICQRGTSLTIQCQVDSQVTMMFWYRQQPGQSLTLIATANQGSEATYESGFVIDKFPISRPNLTFSTLTVSNMSPEDSSIYLCSVRQGNTIYFGEGSWLTVV.

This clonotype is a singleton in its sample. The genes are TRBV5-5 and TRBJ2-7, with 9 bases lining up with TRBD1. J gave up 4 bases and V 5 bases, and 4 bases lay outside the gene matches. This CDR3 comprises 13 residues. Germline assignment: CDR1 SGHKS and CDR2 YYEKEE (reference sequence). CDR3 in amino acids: CASSWDRVYEQYF. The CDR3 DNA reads TGTGCCAGCAGTTGGGACAGGGTGTACGAGCAGTACTTC.

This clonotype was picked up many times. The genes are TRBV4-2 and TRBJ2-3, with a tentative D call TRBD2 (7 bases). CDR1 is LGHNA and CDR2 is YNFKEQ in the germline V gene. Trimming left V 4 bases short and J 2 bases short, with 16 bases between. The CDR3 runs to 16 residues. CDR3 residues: CASSREGGGYTDTQYF. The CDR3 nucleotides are TGTGCCAGCAGCCGGGAAGGGGGGGGGTACACAGATACGCAGTATTTT.

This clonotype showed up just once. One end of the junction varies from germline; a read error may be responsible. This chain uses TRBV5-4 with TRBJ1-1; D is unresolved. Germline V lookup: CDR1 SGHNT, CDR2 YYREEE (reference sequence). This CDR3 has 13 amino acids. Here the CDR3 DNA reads TGTGCCAGTAGCTTGGCCGAATTTTCTGAAGCTTTCTTT. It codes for CASSLAEFSEAFF.

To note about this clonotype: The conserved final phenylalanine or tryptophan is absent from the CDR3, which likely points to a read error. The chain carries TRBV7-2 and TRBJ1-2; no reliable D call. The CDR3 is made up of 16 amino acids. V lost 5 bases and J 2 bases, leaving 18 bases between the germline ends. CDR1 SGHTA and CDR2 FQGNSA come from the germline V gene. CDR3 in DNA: TGTGCCAGCAGCCCCAGAGTCGGAACGGGCAACTATGGCTACACCTTA. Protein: CASSPRVGTGNYGYTL.

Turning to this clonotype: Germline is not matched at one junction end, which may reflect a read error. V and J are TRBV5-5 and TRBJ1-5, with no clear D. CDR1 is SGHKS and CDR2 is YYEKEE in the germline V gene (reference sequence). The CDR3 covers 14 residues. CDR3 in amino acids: CTSSLSWSNQPQHF. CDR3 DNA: TGTACCAGCAGCTTGTCTTGGTCCAATCAGCCCCAGCATTTT.

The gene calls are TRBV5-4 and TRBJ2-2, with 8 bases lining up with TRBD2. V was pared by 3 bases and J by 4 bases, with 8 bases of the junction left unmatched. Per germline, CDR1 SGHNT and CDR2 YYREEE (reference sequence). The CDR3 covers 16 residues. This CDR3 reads CASSSAGTRSTGELFF. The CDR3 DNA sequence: TGTGCCAGCAGCTCAGCCGGGACTAGGAGCACCGGGGAGCTGTTTTTT.

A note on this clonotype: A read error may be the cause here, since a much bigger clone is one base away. The CDR3 here is CTSSERHTGELFF. The DNA of the CDR3 is TGTACCAGCAGTGAACGTCACACCGGGGAGCTGTTTTTT. The chain has TRBV6-1 and TRBJ2-2; D remains unclear. The germline V gene has CDR1 MNHNS and CDR2 SASEGT. CDR3 length: 13 amino acids.

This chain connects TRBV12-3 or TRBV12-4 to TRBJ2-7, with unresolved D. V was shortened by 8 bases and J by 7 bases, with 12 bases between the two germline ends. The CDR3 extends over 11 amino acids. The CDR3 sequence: CASSLDAEQYF. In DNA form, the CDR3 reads TGTGCCAGCTCCCTCGACGCGGAGCAGTACTTC.

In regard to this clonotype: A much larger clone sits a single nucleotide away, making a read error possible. The CDR3 DNA is TGTGCCAGCAGTTTGAAGGGCTGGAGCAATGAGCAGTTCTTC. This codes for CASSLKGWSNEQFF. The chain has TRBV12-3 or TRBV12-4 and TRBJ2-1; no clear D. The V and J ends lost 3 bases and 6 bases respectively, with 12 bases between them. CDR3 length: 14 residues.

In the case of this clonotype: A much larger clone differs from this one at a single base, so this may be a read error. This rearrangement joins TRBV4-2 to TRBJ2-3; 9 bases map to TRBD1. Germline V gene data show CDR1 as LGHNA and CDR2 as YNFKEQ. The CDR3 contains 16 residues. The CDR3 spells CASSLTGTGTTDAQYF. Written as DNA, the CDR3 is TGTGCCAGCAGCCTAACCGGGACAGGGACGACAGATGCGCAGTATTTT.

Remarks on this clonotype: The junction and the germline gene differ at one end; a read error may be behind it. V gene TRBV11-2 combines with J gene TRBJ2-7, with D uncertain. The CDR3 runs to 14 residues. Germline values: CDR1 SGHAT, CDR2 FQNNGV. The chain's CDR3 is CACRPGLTTYEQYF. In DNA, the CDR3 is TGTGCCTGCAGGCCCGGGCTCACAACCTATGAGCAGTACTTC.

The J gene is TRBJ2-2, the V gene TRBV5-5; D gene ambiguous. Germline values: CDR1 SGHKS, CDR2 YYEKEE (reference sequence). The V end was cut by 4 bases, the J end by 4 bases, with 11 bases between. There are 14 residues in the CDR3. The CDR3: CASSIAIVTGELFF. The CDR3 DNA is TGTGCCAGCAGCATCGCGATAGTCACCGGGGAGCTGTTTTTT.

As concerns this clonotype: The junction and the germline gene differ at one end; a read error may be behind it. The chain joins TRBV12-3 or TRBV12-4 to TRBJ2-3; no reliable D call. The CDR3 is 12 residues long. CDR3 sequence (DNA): TGTGTCAGCAGTTTGGCCCACCCCCTGCAGTATTTT. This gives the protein CVSSLAHPLQYF.

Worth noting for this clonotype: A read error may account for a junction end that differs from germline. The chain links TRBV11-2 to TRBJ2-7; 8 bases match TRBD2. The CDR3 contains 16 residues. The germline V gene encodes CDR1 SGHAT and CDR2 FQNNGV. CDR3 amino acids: CANSPGTSALNGEQYF. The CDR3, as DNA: TGTGCCAACAGCCCCGGGACTAGTGCATTAAACGGGGAGCAGTACTTC.

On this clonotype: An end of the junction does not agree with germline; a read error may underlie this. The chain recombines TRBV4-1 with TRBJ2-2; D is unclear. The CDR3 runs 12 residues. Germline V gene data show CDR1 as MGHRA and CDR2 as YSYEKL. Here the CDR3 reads CASGQRAGELFF. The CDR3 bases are TGCGCCAGCGGCCAACGGGCCGGGGAGCTGTTTTTT.

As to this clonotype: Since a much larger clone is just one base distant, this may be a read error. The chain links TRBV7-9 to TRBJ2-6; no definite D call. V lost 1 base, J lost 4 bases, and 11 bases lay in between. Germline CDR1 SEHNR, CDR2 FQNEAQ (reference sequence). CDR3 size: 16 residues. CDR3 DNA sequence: TGTGCCAGCAGCTTAGGGACCCTGGCAGGGGCCAACGTCCTGACTTTC. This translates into CASSLGTLAGANVLTF.

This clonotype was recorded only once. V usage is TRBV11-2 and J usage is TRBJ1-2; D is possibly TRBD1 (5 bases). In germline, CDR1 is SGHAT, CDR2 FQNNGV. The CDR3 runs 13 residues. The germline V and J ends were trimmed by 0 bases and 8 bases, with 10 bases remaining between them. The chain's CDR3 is CASSLEDTGGYTF. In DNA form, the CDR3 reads TGTGCCAGCAGCTTAGAAGACACAGGCGGCTACACCTTC.

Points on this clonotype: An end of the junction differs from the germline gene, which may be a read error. The CDR3 nucleotides read TGTGCTAGTAGCCGAAAGGCCTACGGGCAGTACTTC. Protein sequence: CASSRKAYGQYF. The chain links TRBV11-2 to TRBJ2-7; D gene uncertain. The germline CDR1 and CDR2 sequences are SGHAT and FQNNGV. The CDR3 is made up of 12 amino acids.

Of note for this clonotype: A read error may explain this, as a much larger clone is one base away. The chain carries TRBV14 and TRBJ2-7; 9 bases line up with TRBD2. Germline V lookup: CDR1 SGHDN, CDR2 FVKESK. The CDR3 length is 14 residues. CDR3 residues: CTSSPSGIAYEQYF. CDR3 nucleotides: TGTACCAGCAGCCCTAGCGGGATAGCCTACGAGCAGTACTTC.

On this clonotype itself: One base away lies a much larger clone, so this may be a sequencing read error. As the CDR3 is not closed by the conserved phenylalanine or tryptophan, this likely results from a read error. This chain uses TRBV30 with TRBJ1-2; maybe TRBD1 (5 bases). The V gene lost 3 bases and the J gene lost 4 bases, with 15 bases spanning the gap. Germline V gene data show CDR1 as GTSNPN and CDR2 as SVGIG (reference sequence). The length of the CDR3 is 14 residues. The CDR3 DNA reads TGTGCCTGGAGGGGAGGGGTAGTGGTCTATGGCTACACCTCC. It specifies CAWRGGVVVYGYTS.

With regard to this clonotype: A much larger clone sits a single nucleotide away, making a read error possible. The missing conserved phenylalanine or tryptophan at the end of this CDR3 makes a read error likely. Written as DNA, the CDR3 is TGTGCCAGCAGTTCCACCGGGACACGGGGGGGGCCCCAGCATTAT. Translating it yields CASSSTGTRGGPQHY. This chain connects TRBV6-5 to TRBJ1-5, with D perhaps TRBD1 (6 bases). V was trimmed by 4 bases and J by 9 bases, leaving 19 bases between them. Germline-derived CDR1 and CDR2 are MNHEY and SVGAGI. The CDR3 totals 15 residues.

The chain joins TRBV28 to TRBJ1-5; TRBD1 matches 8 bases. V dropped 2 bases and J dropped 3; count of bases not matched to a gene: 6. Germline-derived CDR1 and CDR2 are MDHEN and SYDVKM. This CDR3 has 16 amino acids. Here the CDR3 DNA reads TGTGCCAGCAGTTTACCTCAGGGGGCGGACAATCAGCCCCAGCATTTT. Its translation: CASSLPQGADNQPQHF.

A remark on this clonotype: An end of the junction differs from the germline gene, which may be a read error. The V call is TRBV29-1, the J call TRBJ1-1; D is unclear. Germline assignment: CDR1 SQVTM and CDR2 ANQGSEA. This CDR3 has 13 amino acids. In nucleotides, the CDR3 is TGCAACGTTGAAGATCATGTGGATACTGAAGCTTTCTTT. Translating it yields CNVEDHVDTEAFF.

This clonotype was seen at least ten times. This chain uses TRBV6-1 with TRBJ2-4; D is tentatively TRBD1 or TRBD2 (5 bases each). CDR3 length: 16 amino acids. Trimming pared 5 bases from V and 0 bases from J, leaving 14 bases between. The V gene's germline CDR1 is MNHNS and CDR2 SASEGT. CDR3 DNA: TGTGCCAGCAGTCGACCCAGGGACCTAGCCAAAAACATTCAGTACTTC. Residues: CASSRPRDLAKNIQYF.

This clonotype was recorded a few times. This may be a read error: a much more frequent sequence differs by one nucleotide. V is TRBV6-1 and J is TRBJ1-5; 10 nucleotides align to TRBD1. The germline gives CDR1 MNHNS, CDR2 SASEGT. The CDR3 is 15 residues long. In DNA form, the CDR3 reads TGTGCCAGCGCGGGACAGGGGAGAGGCAATCAGCCCCATCATTTT. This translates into CASAGQGRGNQPHHF.